The 30 T cell receptor beta chains listed next were all sequenced from one sample in a study of cytomegalovirus exposure and HLA in healthy donors. Vbeta (60) and Jbeta (13) primers were used in the PCR. Clones were read by immunoSEQ multiplex PCR, and TCRdb kept only the in-frame ones, dropping some. The sample gives approximately 150,000 clones, 55% to 75% of which show up once; around 7.1% is in the top ten. The sequenced sample was PBMCs. These receptors came from a woman aged 55-75 years in good health and CMV-seropositive.

This sequence joins TRBV28 and TRBJ1-2, with D possibly TRBD1 on 5 matching bases. With 4 bases removed from V and 6 bases from J, the gap between germline ends came to 18 bases. Germline loops: CDR1 MDHEN, CDR2 SYDVKM. The CDR3 runs to 15 residues. The CDR3: CASSSEDTNPDGYTF. The CDR3, as DNA: TGTGCCAGCAGTTCAGAGGACACAAATCCCGATGGCTACACCTTC.

The V and J genes are TRBV9 and TRBJ1-4; the D gene is possibly TRBD1 (5 bases). This CDR3 comprises 13 residues. V gave up 3 bases and J gave up 7 bases, with 10 bases separating them. Germline values: CDR1 SGDLS, CDR2 YYNGEE. CDR3 sequence: CASSGGVGEKLFF. In DNA form, the CDR3 reads TGTGCCAGCAGCGGGGGGGTTGGTGAAAAACTGTTTTTT.

The rearrangement links TRBV29-1 to TRBJ1-1; D gene unclear. CDR3 length: 13 amino acids. Trimming removed 7 bases from V and 0 bases from J, with 12 bases in between. Germline V gene lookup returns CDR1 SQVTM and CDR2 ANQGSEA. The CDR3 DNA is TGCAGCGGACGGGAGGTCATGAACACTGAAGCTTTCTTT. It codes for CSGREVMNTEAFF.

The CDR3 here is CASSIGAGGDEQYF. The DNA of the CDR3 is TGTGCCAGTAGTATTGGAGCGGGAGGGGACGAGCAGTACTTC. J is TRBJ2-7 and V is TRBV19; 10 bases agree with TRBD2. Germline V gives CDR1 LNHDA, CDR2 SQIVND (reference sequence). With 3 bases clipped from V and 5 bases from J, the junction kept 4 bases outside the gene matches. This CDR3 has 14 residues.

This sequence joins TRBV5-4 and TRBJ2-2; 11 bases agree with TRBD1. This CDR3 contains 17 residues. CDR1 SGHNT and CDR2 YYREEE come from the germline V gene (reference sequence). The V and J ends lost 3 bases and 3 bases, in that order; junction bases with no gene match: 7. In nucleotides, the CDR3 is TGTGCCAGCAGCTCACGGGACAGGGGGTATGACACCGGGGAGCTGTTTTTT. Translation gives CASSSRDRGYDTGELFF.

This clone was seen more than once but under ten times. The rearrangement uses TRBV19 and TRBJ1-2; maybe TRBD1 (6 bases). CDR1 and CDR2 from the germline V gene are LNHDA and SQIVND (reference sequence). V lost 1 base and J lost 5, with 20 bases in between. This CDR3 comprises 17 residues. In DNA, the CDR3 is TGTGCCAGTAGTATAGCCCCCCGGACAGACCGGAGATATGGCTACACCTTC. Its protein is CASSIAPRTDRRYGYTF.

This clone appeared a few times. This chain connects TRBV30 to TRBJ2-1, with 7 bases fitting TRBD2. Trimming removed 4 bases from V and 0 bases from J; junction bases left unmatched: 9. In germline, CDR1 is GTSNPN, CDR2 SVGIG (reference sequence). This CDR3 is built from 16 residues. The CDR3 coding sequence is TGTGCCTGGACCGTACTTTGCGGGAGCTCCTACAATGAGCAGTTCTTC. Its protein product is CAWTVLCGSSYNEQFF.

The chain recombines TRBV5-4 with TRBJ2-1; D unclear. Per germline, CDR1 SGHNT and CDR2 YYREEE (reference sequence). Deletions cut 1 base from V and 6 bases from J, with 8 bases between. CDR3 length: 13 amino acids. CDR3 region: CASSLYATNEQFF. The CDR3 DNA reads TGTGCCAGCAGCTTGTATGCTACCAATGAGCAGTTCTTC. Complete variable domain (other parts from reference TRBV5-4 and TRBJ2-1): ETGVTQSPTHLIKTRGQQVTLRCSSQSGHNTVSWYQQALGQGPQFIFQYYREEENGRGNFPPRFSGLQFPNYSSELNVNALELDDSALYLCASSLYATNEQFFGPGTRLTVL.

This chain uses TRBV9 with TRBJ2-1, with 11 bases lining up with TRBD2. Per the germline V gene, CDR1 is SGDLS and CDR2 is YYNGEE. With V trimmed by 4 bases and J by 0 bases, 6 bases remained unmatched. The CDR3 extends over 17 amino acids. CDR3: CASSPTSGSRSYNEQFF. The CDR3 coding sequence is TGTGCCAGCAGCCCTACTAGCGGGAGTCGCTCCTACAATGAGCAGTTCTTC.

This clone turned up a few times. The chain combines TRBV15 with TRBJ2-1, with 12 bases matching TRBD1. With 1 base clipped from V and 7 bases from J, the junction kept 2 bases outside the gene matches. The CDR3 is 15 residues long. From germline, CDR1 is LNHNV and CDR2 YYDKDF (reference sequence). CDR3 amino acids: CATSRGGQGANEQFF. For the CDR3, the DNA is TGTGCCACCAGCAGAGGGGGACAGGGGGCAAATGAGCAGTTCTTC.

V is TRBV15 and J is TRBJ2-5, with unresolved D. CDR1 LNHNV and CDR2 YYDKDF come from the germline V gene (reference sequence). Trimming removed 0 bases at V and 7 bases at J, with 9 bases between. The CDR3 sequence is 13 residues long. This chain's CDR3 is CATSRDPVGTQYF. In DNA form, the CDR3 reads TGTGCCACCAGCAGAGACCCGGTCGGGACCCAGTACTTC.

V is TRBV5-4 and J is TRBJ2-1, with 13 bases aligning to TRBD2. CDR1 and CDR2 from the germline V gene are SGHNT and YYREEE (reference sequence). CDR3 length: 14 amino acids. Losses at the gene ends were 6 bases for V and 7 bases for J; bases not matched to a gene: 4. DNA for the CDR3: TGTGCCAGCACCCCGGGACTAGCGGGAAATGAGCAGTTCTTC. Amino acid sequence: CASTPGLAGNEQFF.

The CDR3 sequence is CASSLVAGPSTDTQYF. CDR3 nucleotide sequence: TGCGCCAGCAGCTTGGTGGCGGGCCCTAGCACAGATACGCAGTATTTT. This rearrangement joins TRBV5-1 to TRBJ2-3; D might be TRBD2 (5 bases). This CDR3 is built from 16 residues. Germline CDR1 is SGHRS and CDR2 is YFSETQ. The V end lost 0 bases, the J end lost 0 bases, and 11 bases lay between the germline ends. The full variable domain, completed using reference TRBV5-1 and TRBJ2-3, is KAGVTQTPRYLIKTRGQQVTLSCSPISGHRSVSWYQQTPGQGLQFLFEYFSETQRNKGNFPGRFSGRQFSNSRSEMNVSTLELGDSALYLCASSLVAGPSTDTQYFGPGTRLTVL.

The chain joins TRBV6-1 to TRBJ2-7; D not resolved. From germline, CDR1 is MNHNS and CDR2 SASEGT. CDR3 length equals 13 residues. The V gene lost 0 bases and the J gene lost 4 bases, with 7 bases spanning the gap. For the CDR3, the DNA is TGTGCCAGCAGTGAAGCGAACAGTTACGAGCAGTACTTC. This sequence encodes CASSEANSYEQYF.

This clone was seen a few times. This chain uses TRBV5-1 with TRBJ2-7, with a possible D match to TRBD1 (6 bases). Trimming left V 5 bases short and J 4 bases short, with 10 bases between. Germline-derived CDR1 and CDR2 are SGHRS and YFSETQ. The CDR3 is made up of 12 amino acids. For the CDR3, the DNA is TGCGCCAGCAGGCTACAGGGTTACGAGCAGTACTTC. It codes for CASRLQGYEQYF.

The J gene is TRBJ2-3, the V gene TRBV29-1; possible D gene TRBD1, 6 bases. Trimming cost V 2 bases and J 0 bases, with 6 bases left between them. Looked up from germline, CDR1 is SQVTM and CDR2 is ANQGSEA. The CDR3 runs to 13 residues. CDR3 region: CSVETGSTDTQYF. The CDR3 region has the DNA TGCAGCGTTGAAACAGGGAGCACAGATACGCAGTATTTT.

V is TRBV7-2 and J is TRBJ2-1, with 11 bases that match TRBD2. With V trimmed by 5 bases and J by 5 bases, 5 bases remained unmatched. Looked up from germline, CDR1 is SGHTA and CDR2 is FQGNSA. The CDR3 totals 15 residues. The CDR3: CASSPTSGSHNEQFF. The CDR3 nucleotides are TGTGCCAGCAGCCCCACTAGCGGGAGTCACAATGAGCAGTTCTTC.

This chain connects TRBV28 to TRBJ2-5, with TRBD2 matching 12 bases. Germline CDR1 MDHEN, CDR2 SYDVKM. Trimming removed 5 bases from V and 2 bases from J; junction bases left unmatched: 6. The CDR3 runs 16 residues. The CDR3 sequence is CASSKTSGRLQETQYF. CDR3 coding DNA: TGTGCCAGCAGTAAGACTAGCGGGAGATTACAAGAGACCCAGTACTTC.

This chain links TRBV27 with TRBJ2-7; 7 bases are a match to TRBD2. Germline V gene lookup returns CDR1 MNHEY and CDR2 SMNVEV (reference sequence). The CDR3 totals 13 residues. The J segment lost 5 bases and the V segment lost 4 bases, leaving 5 bases of the junction unmatched. Written as DNA, the CDR3 is TGTGCCAGCAGTTACCTCGGGACTAACGAGCAGTACTTC. Its protein is CASSYLGTNEQYF.

The chain joins TRBV5-1 to TRBJ2-1, with 7 bases lining up with TRBD2. Germline V gene lookup returns CDR1 SGHRS and CDR2 YFSETQ. V trimming: 7 bases; J trimming: 0 bases; junction bases outside the gene matches: 10. The CDR3 spans 16 residues. The CDR3 reads CASVYREASSYNEQFF. DNA of the CDR3: TGCGCCAGCGTATATCGGGAGGCAAGCTCCTACAATGAGCAGTTCTTC.

This clone was detected a few times. The genes are TRBV5-5 and TRBJ2-5; a possible D gene is TRBD1 (5 bases). The CDR3 runs to 15 residues. V gave up 0 bases and J gave up 2 bases, with 11 bases separating them. Germline CDR1 SGHKS, CDR2 YYEKEE (reference sequence). The CDR3 DNA reads as TGTGCCAGCAGCTTGGGGACACTCCTTCAAGAGACCCAGTACTTC. Protein product: CASSLGTLLQETQYF.

The chain couples TRBV6-5 to TRBJ1-4, with TRBD1 matching 8 bases. Germline V CDR1 and CDR2: MNHEY, SVGAGI. V was pared by 6 bases and J by 1 base, with 4 bases of the junction left unmatched. The CDR3 has 15 residues. This CDR3 is CASSPRGRTNEKLFF. For the CDR3, the DNA is TGTGCCAGCAGCCCCAGGGGGCGAACTAATGAAAAACTGTTTTTT.

The chain carries TRBV4-1 and TRBJ2-1; D gene unclear. CDR3 size: 15 residues. Germline CDR1 is MGHRA and CDR2 is YSYEKL. The ends were cut back, 1 base at V and 7 bases at J, with 14 bases in the middle. Here the CDR3 DNA reads TGCGCCAGCAGCCAAGGGGCCACTCCGGCGAATGAGCAGTTCTTC. Translating it yields CASSQGATPANEQFF.

V gene TRBV6-1 combines with J gene TRBJ2-7; D may be TRBD2 (6 bases). Germline V gives CDR1 MNHNS, CDR2 SASEGT. V lost 6 bases, J lost 0 bases, and 12 bases lay in between. CDR3 length: 14 amino acids. The CDR3 sequence is CASSLALFSYEQYF. The CDR3 nucleotides read TGTGCCAGCAGCCTAGCGCTCTTCTCCTACGAGCAGTACTTC.

This chain links TRBV7-9 with TRBJ1-1, with D uncertain. Trimming left V 4 bases short and J 1 base short, with 7 bases between. The CDR3 extends over 13 amino acids. From germline, CDR1 is SEHNR and CDR2 FQNEAQ (reference sequence). The CDR3 loop reads CASSSGRNTEAFF. CDR3 in DNA: TGTGCCAGCAGCTCGGGGAGGAACACTGAAGCTTTCTTT.

This chain uses TRBV28 with TRBJ1-4, with no clear D. Trimming took off 3 bases at V and 6 bases at J, with 11 bases between the two ends. The CDR3 runs 14 residues. Germline CDR1 reads MDHEN; CDR2 reads SYDVKM. CDR3 amino acids: CASSLGRWDEKLFF. In DNA form, the CDR3 reads TGTGCCAGCAGTTTGGGCCGCTGGGATGAAAAACTGTTTTTT. The whole variable domain, remainder taken from reference TRBV28 and TRBJ1-4, is DVKVTQSSRYLVKRTGEKVFLECVQDMDHENMFWYRQDPGLGLRLIYFSYDVKMKEKGDIPEGYSVSREKKERFSLILESASTNQTSMYLCASSLGRWDEKLFFGSGTQLSVL.

This chain connects TRBV5-1 to TRBJ2-7; TRBD2 aligns across 12 bases. This CDR3 is 15 amino acids long. CDR1 and CDR2 (germline): SGHRS, YFSETQ. V lost 2 bases, J lost 3 bases, and 3 bases stayed unmatched. Here the CDR3 reads CASSFRTSGNYEQYF. Here the CDR3 DNA reads TGCGCCAGCAGCTTCCGGACTAGCGGGAACTACGAGCAGTACTTC.

The genes are TRBV11-2 and TRBJ1-3, with 9 nucleotides matching TRBD1. Germline CDR1 and CDR2: SGHAT and FQNNGV. V lost 1 base, J lost 4 bases, and 2 bases stayed unmatched. The CDR3 contains 15 residues. CDR3 in amino acids: CASSLGGQGGNTIYF. The CDR3 coding sequence is TGTGCCAGCAGCTTAGGGGGACAGGGAGGAAACACCATATATTTT.

The V and J genes are TRBV30 and TRBJ1-3; D is unclear. The V gene's germline CDR1 is GTSNPN and CDR2 SVGIG (reference sequence). This CDR3 comprises 15 residues. Trimming took off 0 bases at V and 4 bases at J, with 13 bases between the two ends. Written as DNA, the CDR3 is TGTGCCTGGAGTGTTCTGTTGATGGGCGGAAACACCATATATTTT. This gives the protein CAWSVLLMGGNTIYF.

This chain uses TRBV18 with TRBJ2-4; perhaps TRBD2 as D (5 bases). Germline-derived CDR1 and CDR2 are KGHSH and LQKENI. This CDR3 comprises 15 residues. V was cut by 2 bases and J by 7 bases, with 15 bases left in between. In nucleotides, the CDR3 is TGTGCCAGCTCACCAGCAGCTGGGTGGGAGAACATTCAGTACTTC. Its protein product is CASSPAAGWENIQYF.